This T cell receptor (beta chain) derives from a study of PD-L1 blockade in urothelial cancer. The overall study: Patients had been given 0 to 3 earlier chemotherapy regimens. Blood was analyzed 3 weeks (second dose) and 6 weeks after treatment start. Researchers found blood samples held a median of approximately 150,000 T cells.

Time point meaning: peripheral blood 6 weeks after treatment start. Some clones are missing from TCRdb's copy, which holds only in-frame ones; the method was immunoSEQ multiplex PCR. The table lists about 36,000 clones, approximately 84% of them singletons. The CDR3 runs 15 residues. Germline V CDR1 and CDR2: LNHDA, SQIVND (reference sequence). V lost 5 bases and J lost 1; bases outside the gene matches: 3. This receptor was taken from a man aged 35-49 years with urothelial cancer. The material sequenced was PBMCs, taken around atezolizumab (anti-PD-L1) treatment. This chain connects TRBV19 to TRBJ1-4, with 8 positions matching TRBD1. The CDR3: CASSSGTGTNEKLFF. The CDR3 nucleotides read TGTGCCAGTAGTTCCGGGACAGGAACTAATGAAAAACTGTTTTTT.